This T cell receptor beta chain was found in a study of cytomegalovirus exposure and HLA in healthy donors. Study-wide points: A list of about 180 TCR beta chains associated with cytomegalovirus was given. In a later analysis, TCR beta V- and J-gene trimming showed a link to a missense DCLRE1C variant.

V lost 4 bases to trimming and J lost 5 bases; unmatched junction nucleotides: 5. This CDR3 is 14 amino acids long. The germline V gene has CDR1 MNHEY and CDR2 SVGAGI. PCR was performed using 60 Vbeta and 13 Jbeta primers. Generated by immunoSEQ multiplex PCR, the TCRdb table keeps only in-frame clones and is missing some. The sample consists of around 150,000 clones, roughly 72% of them appearing once. A few counts support this clone. Its antigen is as yet unknown. The material sequenced was PBMCs. This chain joins TRBV6-5 and TRBJ2-7, with 10 nucleotides matching TRBD1. The sequence was obtained from a woman between 40 and 55 years old in good health and CMV-seronegative. CDR3 residues: CASSSGDRGHEQYF. The CDR3 DNA is TGTGCCAGCAGTTCAGGGGACAGGGGCCACGAGCAGTACTTC.